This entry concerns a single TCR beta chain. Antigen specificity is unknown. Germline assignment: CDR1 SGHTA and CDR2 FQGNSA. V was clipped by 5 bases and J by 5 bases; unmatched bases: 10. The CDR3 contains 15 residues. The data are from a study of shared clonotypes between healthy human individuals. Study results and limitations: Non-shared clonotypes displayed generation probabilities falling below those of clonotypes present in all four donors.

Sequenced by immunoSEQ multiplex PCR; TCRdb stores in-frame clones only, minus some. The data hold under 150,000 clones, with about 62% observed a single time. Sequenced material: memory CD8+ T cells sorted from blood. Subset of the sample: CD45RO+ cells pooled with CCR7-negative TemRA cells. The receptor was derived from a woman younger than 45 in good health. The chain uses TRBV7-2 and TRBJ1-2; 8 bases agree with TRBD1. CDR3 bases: TGTGCCAGCAGCCCGCAGGGGGCGCTCGGTTATGGCTACACCTTC. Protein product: CASSPQGALGYGYTF.